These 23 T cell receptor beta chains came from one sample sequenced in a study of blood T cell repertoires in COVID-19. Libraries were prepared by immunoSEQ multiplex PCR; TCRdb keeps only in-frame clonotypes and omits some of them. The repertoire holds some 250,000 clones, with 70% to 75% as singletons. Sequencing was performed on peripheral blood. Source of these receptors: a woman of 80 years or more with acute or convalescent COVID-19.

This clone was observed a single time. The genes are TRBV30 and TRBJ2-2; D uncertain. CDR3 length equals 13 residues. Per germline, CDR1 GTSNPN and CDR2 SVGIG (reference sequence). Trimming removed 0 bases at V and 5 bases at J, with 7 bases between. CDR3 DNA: TGTGCCTGGAGTGTATCTCGGACCGGGGAGCTGTTTTTT. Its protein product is CAWSVSRTGELFF.

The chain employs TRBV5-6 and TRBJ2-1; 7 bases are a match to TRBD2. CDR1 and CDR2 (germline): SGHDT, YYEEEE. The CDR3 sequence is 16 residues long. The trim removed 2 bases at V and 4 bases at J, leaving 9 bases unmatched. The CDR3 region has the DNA TGTGCCAGCAGCTTCCCAAATCGGGGAGGGTACAATGAGCAGTTCTTC. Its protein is CASSFPNRGGYNEQFF.

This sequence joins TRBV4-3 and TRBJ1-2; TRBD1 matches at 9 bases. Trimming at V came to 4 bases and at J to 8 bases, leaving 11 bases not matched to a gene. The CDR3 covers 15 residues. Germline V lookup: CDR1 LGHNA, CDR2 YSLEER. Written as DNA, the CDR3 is TGCGCCAGCAGCCGCTCCGGGACAGGGCCTGGGGGCTACACCTTC. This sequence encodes CASSRSGTGPGGYTF.

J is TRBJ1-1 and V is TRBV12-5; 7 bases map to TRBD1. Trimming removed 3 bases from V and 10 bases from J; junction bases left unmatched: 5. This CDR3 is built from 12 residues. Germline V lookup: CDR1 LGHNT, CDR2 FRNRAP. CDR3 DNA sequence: TGTGCTAGTGGTTTAGCACAGGGGAGAGCTTTCTTT. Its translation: CASGLAQGRAFF.

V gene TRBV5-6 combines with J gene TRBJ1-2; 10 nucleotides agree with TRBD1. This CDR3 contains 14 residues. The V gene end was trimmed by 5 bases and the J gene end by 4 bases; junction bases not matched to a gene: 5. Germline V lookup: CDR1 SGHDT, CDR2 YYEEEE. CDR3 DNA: TGTGCCAGCAGGGCGAGGGACAGGGGCTATGGCTACACCTTC. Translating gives CASRARDRGYGYTF.

The CDR3 region is CASSTRQGGYTF. The CDR3 DNA reads as TGTGCCAGTAGTACCCGACAGGGTGGCTACACCTTC. V and J are TRBV19 and TRBJ1-2, with 7 positions matching TRBD1. V lost 4 bases to trimming and J lost 7 bases; unmatched junction nucleotides: 3. The CDR3 has 12 residues. Germline lookup yields CDR1 LNHDA and CDR2 SQIVND (reference sequence).

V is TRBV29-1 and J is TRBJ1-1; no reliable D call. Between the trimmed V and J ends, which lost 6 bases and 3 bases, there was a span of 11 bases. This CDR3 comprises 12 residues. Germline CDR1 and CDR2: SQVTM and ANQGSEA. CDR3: CSVSRADTEAFF. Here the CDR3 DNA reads TGCAGCGTCTCGCGGGCTGACACTGAAGCTTTCTTT.

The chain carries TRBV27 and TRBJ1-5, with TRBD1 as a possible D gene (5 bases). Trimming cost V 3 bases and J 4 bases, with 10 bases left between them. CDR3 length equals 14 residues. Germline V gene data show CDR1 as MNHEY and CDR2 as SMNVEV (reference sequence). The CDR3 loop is CASSFRGTNQPQHF. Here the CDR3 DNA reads TGTGCCAGCAGTTTTAGGGGAACGAATCAGCCCCAGCATTTT.

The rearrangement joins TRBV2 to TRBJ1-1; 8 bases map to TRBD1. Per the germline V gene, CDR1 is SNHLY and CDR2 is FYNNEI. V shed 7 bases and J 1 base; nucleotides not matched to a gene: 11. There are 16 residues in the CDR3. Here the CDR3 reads CASTAWGTGANTEAFF. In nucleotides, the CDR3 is TGTGCCAGCACCGCTTGGGGGACAGGAGCGAACACTGAAGCTTTCTTT.

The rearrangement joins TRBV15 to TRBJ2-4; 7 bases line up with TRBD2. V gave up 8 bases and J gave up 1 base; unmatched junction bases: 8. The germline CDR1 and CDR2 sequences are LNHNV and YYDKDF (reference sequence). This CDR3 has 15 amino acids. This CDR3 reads CATGAAGKAKNIQYF. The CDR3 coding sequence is TGTGCCACCGGAGCAGCGGGGAAGGCCAAAAACATTCAGTACTTC.

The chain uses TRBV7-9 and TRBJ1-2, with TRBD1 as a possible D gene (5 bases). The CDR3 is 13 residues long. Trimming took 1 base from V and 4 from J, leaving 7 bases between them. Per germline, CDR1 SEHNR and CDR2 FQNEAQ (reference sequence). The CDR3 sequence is CASSLEQGYGYTF. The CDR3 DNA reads TGTGCCAGCAGCTTAGAGCAGGGCTATGGCTACACCTTC.

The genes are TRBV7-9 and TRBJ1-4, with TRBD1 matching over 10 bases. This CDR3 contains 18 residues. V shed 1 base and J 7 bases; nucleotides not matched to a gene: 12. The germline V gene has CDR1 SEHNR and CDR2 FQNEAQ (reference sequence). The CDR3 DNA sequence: TGTGCCAGCAGCTTAGGGACAGGGGGGAACGAAGCAGGTGAAAAACTGTTTTTT. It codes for CASSLGTGGNEAGEKLFF.

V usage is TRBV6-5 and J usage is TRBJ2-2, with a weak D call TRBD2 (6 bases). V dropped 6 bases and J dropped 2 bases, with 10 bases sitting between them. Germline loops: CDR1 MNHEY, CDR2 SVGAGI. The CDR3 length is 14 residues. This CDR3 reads CASRAGLNTGELFF. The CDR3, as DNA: TGTGCCAGCAGGGCGGGACTTAACACCGGGGAGCTGTTTTTT.

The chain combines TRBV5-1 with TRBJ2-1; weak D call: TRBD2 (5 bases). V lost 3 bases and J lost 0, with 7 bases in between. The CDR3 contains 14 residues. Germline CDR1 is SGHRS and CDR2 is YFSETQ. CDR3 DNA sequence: TGCGCCAGCAGCTCCGGAGGCTCCTACAATGAGCAGTTCTTC. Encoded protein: CASSSGGSYNEQFF.

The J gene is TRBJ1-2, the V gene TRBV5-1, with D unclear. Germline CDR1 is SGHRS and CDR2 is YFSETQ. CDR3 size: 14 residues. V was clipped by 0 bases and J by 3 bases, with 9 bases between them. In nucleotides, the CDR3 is TGCGCCAGCAGCTTGGCCTTGGGAGACTATGGCTACACCTTC. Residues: CASSLALGDYGYTF.

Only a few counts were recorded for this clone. CDR3 loop: CASNSPGGYGYTF. The CDR3 DNA reads TGTGCCAGCAACTCCCCCGGAGGGTATGGCTACACCTTC. The V call is TRBV28, the J call TRBJ1-2, with no clear D. From germline, CDR1 is MDHEN and CDR2 SYDVKM. Trimming took off 7 bases at V and 5 bases at J, with 14 bases between the two ends. The CDR3 spans 13 residues.

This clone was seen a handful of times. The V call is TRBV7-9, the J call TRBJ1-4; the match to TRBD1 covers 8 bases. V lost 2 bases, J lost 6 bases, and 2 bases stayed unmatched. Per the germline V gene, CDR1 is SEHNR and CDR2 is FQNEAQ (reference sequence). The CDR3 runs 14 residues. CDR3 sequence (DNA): TGTGCCAGCAGCTTATTACAGGGGGATGAAAAACTGTTTTTT. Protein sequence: CASSLLQGDEKLFF.

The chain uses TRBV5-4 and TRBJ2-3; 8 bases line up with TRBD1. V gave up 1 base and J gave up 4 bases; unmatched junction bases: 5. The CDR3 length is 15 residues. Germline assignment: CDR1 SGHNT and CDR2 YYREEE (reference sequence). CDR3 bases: TGTGCCAGCAGCTTGAGCCAGGGGGCCTCAGATACGCAGTATTTT. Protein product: CASSLSQGASDTQYF.

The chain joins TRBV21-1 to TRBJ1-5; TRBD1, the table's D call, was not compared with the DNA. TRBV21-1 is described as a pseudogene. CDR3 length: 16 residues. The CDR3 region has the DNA TGTGCCAGCAGCAAAATGAGTCAGGATAGCAATCAGCCCCAGCATTTT. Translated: CASSKMSQDSNQPQHF.

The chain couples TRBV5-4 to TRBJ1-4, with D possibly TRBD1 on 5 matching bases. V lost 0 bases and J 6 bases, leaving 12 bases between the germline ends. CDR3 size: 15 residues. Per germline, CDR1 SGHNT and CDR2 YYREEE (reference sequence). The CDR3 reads CASSLGGRVDEKLFF. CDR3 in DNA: TGTGCCAGCAGCTTGGGGGGCAGGGTGGATGAAAAACTGTTTTTT.

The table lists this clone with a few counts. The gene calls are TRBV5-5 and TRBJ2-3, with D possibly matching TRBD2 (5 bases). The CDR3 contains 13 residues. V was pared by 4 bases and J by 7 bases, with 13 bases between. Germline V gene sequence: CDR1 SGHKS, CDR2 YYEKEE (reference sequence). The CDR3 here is CASSGWTPNTQYF. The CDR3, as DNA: TGTGCCAGCAGCGGGTGGACTCCAAATACGCAGTATTTT.

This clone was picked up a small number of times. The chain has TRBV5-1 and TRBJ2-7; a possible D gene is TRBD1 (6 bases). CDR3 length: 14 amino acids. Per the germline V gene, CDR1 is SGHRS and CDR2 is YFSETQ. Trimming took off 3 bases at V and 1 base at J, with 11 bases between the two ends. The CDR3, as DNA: TGCGCCAGCAGCTCTCAGAGGGGGTCCTACGAGCAGTACTTC. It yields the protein CASSSQRGSYEQYF.

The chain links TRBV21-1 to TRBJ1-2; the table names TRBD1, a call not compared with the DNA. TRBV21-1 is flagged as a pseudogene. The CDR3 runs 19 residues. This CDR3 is CASSKGPPGHRLLTYGYTF. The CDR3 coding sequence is TGTGCCAGCAGCAAAGGACCCCCCGGACACCGCCTCTTGACCTATGGCTACACCTTC.